The T cell receptor beta chain described here comes from a study of early T cells in non-severe SARS-CoV-2 infection. Whole-study context: Sequencing targeted bulk RNA from unsorted whole blood, leaving chains unpaired.

Regarding the study as a whole: Comparison of clonotypes with VDJdb favored anti-spike CD8 responses while missing private and CD4 specificities.

Of note for this clonotype: Its antigen is undetermined.

The germline V gene has CDR1 SGHRS and CDR2 YFSETQ. The V gene lost 1 base and the J gene lost 3 bases, with 14 bases spanning the gap. CDR3 size: 15 residues. Unique molecular identifiers were attached to individual cDNA molecules. TCRdb re-analysed the 5' RACE reads in MiXCR, keeping a single row per CDR3 protein. The table shows about 50,000 distinct CDR3 sequences, with 9.3% occurring only once. The sample taken for sequencing was whole blood. This chain joins TRBV5-1 and TRBJ2-7; D might be TRBD2 (6 bases). The receptor comes from an adult who was a healthcare worker with PCR-confirmed SARS-CoV-2 infection or an uninfected control (not recorded which). The CDR3 DNA sequence: TGCGCCAGCAGCTTGTCTCCGGGAGCCGACTACGAGCAGTACTTC. Residues: CASSLSPGADYEQYF.